These 13 T cell receptor beta chains were sequenced from one sample in a study of cytomegalovirus exposure and HLA in healthy donors. Researchers ran the PCR with 60 Vbeta and 13 Jbeta primers. Measured with immunoSEQ multiplex PCR; TCRdb has only the in-frame clones, and not every one. The sample contains about 110,000 clones, approximately 80% of which appear only once. Sequenced sample: PBMCs. The receptors here all came from a man aged 45-65 years in good health and CMV-seronegative.

The chain carries TRBV19 and TRBJ1-2, with D perhaps matching TRBD1 (6 bases). Deletions cut 5 bases from V and 5 bases from J, with 21 bases between. This CDR3 comprises 16 residues. The germline CDR1 and CDR2 sequences are LNHDA and SQIVND (reference sequence). The CDR3 nucleotides read TGTGCCAGTAGTTGGGCAGGGGACGCGCTTTCTTATGGCTACACCTTC. Amino acid sequence: CASSWAGDALSYGYTF.

V and J are TRBV7-2 and TRBJ2-1; 16 bases are a match to TRBD2. Looked up from germline, CDR1 is SGHTA and CDR2 is FQGNSA. The CDR3 extends over 15 amino acids. V dropped 5 bases and J dropped 10; count of bases not matched to a gene: 5. CDR3 nucleotide sequence: TGTGCCAGCAGCCCCCCGGGACTAGCGGGGGGGGAGCAGTTCTTC. It is translated as CASSPPGLAGGEQFF.

The rearrangement links TRBV7-6 to TRBJ1-5; possible D gene TRBD1, 5 bases. Germline lookup yields CDR1 SGHVS and CDR2 FNYEAQ. Trimming pared 1 base from V and 2 bases from J, leaving 9 bases between. There are 15 residues in the CDR3. CDR3: CASSLGTGGNQPQHF. The DNA of the CDR3 is TGTGCCAGCAGCTTAGGAACAGGTGGCAATCAGCCCCAGCATTTT.

This clone was seen a single time. The chain couples TRBV10-3 to TRBJ2-1; 16 positions match TRBD2. The CDR3 covers 20 residues. The V gene end was trimmed by 3 bases and the J gene end by 0 bases; junction bases not matched to a gene: 8. Germline V gene lookup returns CDR1 ENHRY and CDR2 SYGVKD. CDR3: CAISESGTSGREGSYNEQFF. In DNA form, the CDR3 reads TGTGCCATCAGTGAATCGGGGACTAGCGGGAGGGAGGGCTCCTACAATGAGCAGTTCTTC.

This clone has only a few counts. This sequence joins TRBV6-6 and TRBJ2-7, with D maybe TRBD2 (6 bases). CDR3 length: 12 residues. The germline CDR1 and CDR2 sequences are MNHNY and SVGAGI (reference sequence). With 4 bases removed from V and 4 bases from J, the gap between germline ends came to 8 bases. Here the CDR3 DNA reads TGTGCCAGCAGTTTTCGGGGGTACGAGCAGTACTTC. Its protein is CASSFRGYEQYF.

The rearrangement joins TRBV27 to TRBJ1-1; 11 bases map to TRBD1. The CDR3 loop spans 15 amino acids. The V gene end was trimmed by 6 bases and the J gene end by 7 bases; junction bases not matched to a gene: 10. Germline CDR1 MNHEY, CDR2 SMNVEV (reference sequence). The DNA for the CDR3 is TGTGCCAGCAGGGGACAGGGGGACGGCGGTATTGAAGCTTTCTTT. As protein: CASRGQGDGGIEAFF.

The chain's CDR3 is CSARGAHEQYF. DNA for the CDR3: TGCAGTGCTCGGGGGGCCCACGAGCAGTACTTC. The rearrangement links TRBV20-1 to TRBJ2-7; D might be TRBD2 (7 bases). Trimming pared 5 bases from V and 5 bases from J, leaving 10 bases between. Germline CDR1 DFQATT, CDR2 SNEGSKA (reference sequence). CDR3 size: 11 residues.

The chain combines TRBV5-4 with TRBJ2-3; 7 bases match TRBD1. The V segment lost 2 bases and the J segment 1 base; nucleotides outside the gene matches: 7. Per the germline V gene, CDR1 is SGHNT and CDR2 is YYREEE (reference sequence). The CDR3 runs to 16 residues. CDR3 nucleotide sequence: TGTGCCAGCAGCTTAGTAAGGGGGCAGGGCACAGATACGCAGTATTTT. This encodes CASSLVRGQGTDTQYF.

The rearrangement links TRBV6-5 to TRBJ1-1; possibly TRBD1 for D (6 bases). Germline CDR1 reads MNHEY; CDR2 reads SVGAGI. The V end was cut by 6 bases, the J end by 1 base, with 9 bases between. The CDR3 sequence is 13 residues long. In nucleotides, the CDR3 is TGTGCCAGCAGAGACAGGAGGAACACTGAAGCTTTCTTT. It encodes CASRDRRNTEAFF.

The rearrangement joins TRBV7-3 to TRBJ2-1; the D is unclear. Germline V gene sequence: CDR1 SGHTA, CDR2 FQGTGA. The CDR3 spans 14 residues. V dropped 3 bases and J dropped 1 base, with 7 bases sitting between them. CDR3 sequence (DNA): TGTGCCAGCAGCTTTTACGGGTCCTACAATGAGCAGTTCTTC. Its protein is CASSFYGSYNEQFF.

The chain carries TRBV4-3 and TRBJ2-3; 8 positions agree with TRBD2. The CDR3 runs 18 residues. The V segment lost 4 bases and the J segment 5 bases; nucleotides outside the gene matches: 17. Germline CDR1 reads LGHNA; CDR2 reads YSLEER. CDR3 region: CASSPVAGLALLRDTQYF. DNA of the CDR3: TGCGCCAGCAGCCCAGTAGCGGGGCTCGCCCTCCTGCGAGATACGCAGTATTTT.

This clone appeared once. The rearrangement joins TRBV5-1 to TRBJ1-1; 9 nucleotides agree with TRBD1. J lost 2 bases, V lost 7 bases, and 12 bases had no gene match. Germline lookup yields CDR1 SGHRS and CDR2 YFSETQ. CDR3 length: 16 amino acids. Here the CDR3 reads CASGSDRGNGNTEAFF. Here the CDR3 DNA reads TGCGCCAGCGGGTCCGACAGGGGGAACGGAAACACTGAAGCTTTCTTT.

This clone was seen more than once but under ten times. This chain joins TRBV9 and TRBJ2-1; 10 bases fit TRBD2. CDR3 size: 16 residues. V was pared by 3 bases and J by 4 bases, with 7 bases of the junction left unmatched. Germline V gives CDR1 SGDLS, CDR2 YYNGEE. CDR3 nucleotides: TGTGCCAGCAGCGCCCTTAGCGGGGGGCTTTACAATGAGCAGTTCTTC. Translating gives CASSALSGGLYNEQFF.